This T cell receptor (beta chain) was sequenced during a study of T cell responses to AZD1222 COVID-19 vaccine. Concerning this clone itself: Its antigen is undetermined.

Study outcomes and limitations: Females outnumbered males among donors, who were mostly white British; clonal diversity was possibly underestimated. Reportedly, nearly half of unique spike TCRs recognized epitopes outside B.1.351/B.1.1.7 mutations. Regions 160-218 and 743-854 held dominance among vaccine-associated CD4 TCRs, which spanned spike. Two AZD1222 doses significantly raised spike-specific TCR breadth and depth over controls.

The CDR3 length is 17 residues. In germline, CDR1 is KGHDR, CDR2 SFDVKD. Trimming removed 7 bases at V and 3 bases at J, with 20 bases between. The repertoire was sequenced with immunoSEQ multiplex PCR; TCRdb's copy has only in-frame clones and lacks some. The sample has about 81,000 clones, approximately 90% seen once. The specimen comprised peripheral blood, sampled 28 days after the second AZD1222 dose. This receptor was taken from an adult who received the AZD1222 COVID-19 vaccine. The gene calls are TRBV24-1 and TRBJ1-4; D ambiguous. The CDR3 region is CATSEGRKSMANEKLFF. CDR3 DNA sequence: TGTGCCACCAGCGAAGGTCGTAAGAGTATGGCTAATGAAAAACTGTTTTTT.